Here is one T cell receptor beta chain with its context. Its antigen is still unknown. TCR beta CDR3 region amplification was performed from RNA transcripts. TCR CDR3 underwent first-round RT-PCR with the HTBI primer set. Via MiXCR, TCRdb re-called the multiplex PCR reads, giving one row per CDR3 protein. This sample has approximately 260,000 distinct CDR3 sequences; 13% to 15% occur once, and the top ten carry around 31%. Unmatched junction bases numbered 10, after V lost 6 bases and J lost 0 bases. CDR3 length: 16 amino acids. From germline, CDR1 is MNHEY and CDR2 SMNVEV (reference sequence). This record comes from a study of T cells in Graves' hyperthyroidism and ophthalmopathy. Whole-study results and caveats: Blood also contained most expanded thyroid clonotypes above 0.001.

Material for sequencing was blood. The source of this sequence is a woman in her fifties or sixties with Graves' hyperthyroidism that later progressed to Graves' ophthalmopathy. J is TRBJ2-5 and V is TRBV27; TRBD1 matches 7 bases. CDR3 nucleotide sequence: TGTGCCAGCAGCTCCCGACAGGGATCGTACCAAGAGACCCAGTACTTC. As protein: CASSSRQGSYQETQYF.